This note documents a single TCR beta chain sequence. Antigen: not known. The assay was immunoSEQ multiplex PCR, and TCRdb's table has in-frame clones only and misses some. The data contain 150,000 to 200,000 clones, about 92% of them seen just once; the ten biggest clones take up 1% to 1.5%. With 1 base removed from V and 3 bases from J, the gap between germline ends came to 19 bases. The CDR3 totals 17 residues. CDR1 and CDR2 (germline): KGHSH, LQKENI. The data originate from a study of T cell responses to AZD1222 COVID-19 vaccine. Study-wide results and caveats: The sample set comprised mostly white British donors with more females, and clonal diversity was possibly underestimated. CD4 TCRs covered the whole spike, strongest at regions 160-218 and 743-854.

The chain links TRBV18 to TRBJ2-7; D possibly corresponds to TRBD2 (5 bases). Sequences were derived from peripheral blood, sampled 28 days after the second AZD1222 dose. This TCR derives from an adult who received the AZD1222 COVID-19 vaccine. The CDR3 is CASSPLVGGYGNYEQYF. CDR3 sequence (DNA): TGTGCCAGCTCACCACTCGTGGGCGGCTACGGGAACTACGAGCAGTACTTC.